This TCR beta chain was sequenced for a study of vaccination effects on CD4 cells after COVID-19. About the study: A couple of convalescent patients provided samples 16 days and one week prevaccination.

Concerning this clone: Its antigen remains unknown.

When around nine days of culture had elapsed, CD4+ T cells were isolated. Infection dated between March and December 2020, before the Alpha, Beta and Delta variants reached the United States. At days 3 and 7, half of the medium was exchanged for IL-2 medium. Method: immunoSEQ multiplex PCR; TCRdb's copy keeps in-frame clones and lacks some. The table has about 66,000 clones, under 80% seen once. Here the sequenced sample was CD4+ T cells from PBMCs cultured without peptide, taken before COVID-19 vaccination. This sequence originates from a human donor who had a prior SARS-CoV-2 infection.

This CDR3 is CASSPPGPNVYEQYF. DNA for the CDR3: TGTGCCAGCAGCCCCCCGGGACCAAACGTGTACGAGCAGTACTTC. V usage is TRBV28 and J usage is TRBJ2-7; D may correspond to TRBD1 or TRBD2 (5 bases each). V lost 6 bases, J lost 4 bases, and 19 bases lay in between. Germline CDR1 reads MDHEN; CDR2 reads SYDVKM. This CDR3 has 15 amino acids.